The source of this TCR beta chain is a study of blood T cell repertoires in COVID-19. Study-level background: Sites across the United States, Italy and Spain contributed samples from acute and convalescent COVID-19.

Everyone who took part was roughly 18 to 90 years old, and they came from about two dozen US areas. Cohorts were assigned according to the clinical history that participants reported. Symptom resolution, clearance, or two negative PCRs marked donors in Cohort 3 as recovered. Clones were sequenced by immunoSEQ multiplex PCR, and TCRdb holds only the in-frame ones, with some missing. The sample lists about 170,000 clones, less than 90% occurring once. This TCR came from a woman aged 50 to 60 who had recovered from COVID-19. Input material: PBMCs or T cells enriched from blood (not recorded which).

The CDR3 coding sequence is TGTGCCAGCCGTTACGCGTGGGAGCAGTTCTTC. Translating it yields CASRYAWEQFF. The V gene is TRBV2, the J gene TRBJ2-1, with no clear D. In germline, CDR1 is SNHLY, CDR2 FYNNEI. Deletions cut 8 bases from V and 10 bases from J, with 12 bases between. CDR3 length: 11 residues.